This TCR beta chain was sequenced in a study of molecular identifiers for immune sequencing clone quantification. Broader study findings: Beyond 20 RNA copies, clones held over 98% of effector molecules, compared with under 1% in naive cells.

This clonotype has only a few counts. Its antigen is unknown. One base away lies a much larger clone, so this may be a sequencing read error. Methods described previously, with TCR primers listed, were used for bulk TCR libraries. TCRdb re-derived calls from the PCR reads in MiXCR, one entry per CDR3 protein. The sample lists 100,000 or so distinct CDR3 sequences, roughly a fifth seen once, with 1% to 1.2% in the top ten. As CD8+CD4-CCR7+CD45RA+ cells, naive CD8 T cells were sorted. This TCR was recovered from a human donor in good health. Some libraries in this study had Jurkat cell RNA spiked in. Sequencing used naive CD8+ T cells from blood, with Jurkat cell RNA spiked in. As to subset: FACS-sorted CD8+CD4-CCR7+CD45RA+ naive T cells.

CDR3 protein: CASNLAGTGVYYTEAFF. The CDR3 DNA follows: TGCGCCAGCAACTTGGCTGGGACAGGGGTTTATTACACTGAAGCTTTCTTT. The rearrangement joins TRBV5-1 to TRBJ1-1; TRBD1 matches at 10 bases. The CDR3 covers 17 residues. Per the germline V gene, CDR1 is SGHRS and CDR2 is YFSETQ.